Listed below are T cell receptor beta chains from one sample, sequenced in a study of siplizumab effects on memory and regulatory T cells. Assay used: immunoSEQ multiplex PCR; TCRdb lists only in-frame clones, some missing. The sample has approximately 100,000 clones; approximately 92% are singletons. Sequenced input: non-Treg CD4+ T cells sorted from blood. These receptors came from a human donor in good health. Each CDR3 is given with its conserved first and last residue. Fields, in order: V gene, D gene, J gene, clone size, CDR3 length, CDR3 DNA, CDR3 protein. D genes are given only for firm matches. Expanded clones get a size class; other rows say once, few or many, or leave the size out.

v_call: TRBV5-4; d_call: NA; j_call: TRBJ2-7; clone_size: NA; cdr3_length: 13; cdr3_nt: TGTGCCAGCAGCTTGCTGGACAGCTACGAGCAGTACTTC; cdr3_aa: CASSLLDSYEQYF
v_call: TRBV5-4; d_call: TRBD2; j_call: TRBJ2-1; clone_size: NA; cdr3_length: 20; cdr3_nt: TGTGCCAGCAGCTCCTTGACCGGGACTAGCGGGGGCCTGGGGTACAATGAGCAGTTCTTC; cdr3_aa: CASSSLTGTSGGLGYNEQFF
v_call: TRBV19; d_call: TRBD1; j_call: TRBJ1-5; clone_size: once; cdr3_length: 12; cdr3_nt: TGTGCCAGTGACAGGGGTCGTCAGCCCCAGCATTTT; cdr3_aa: CASDRGRQPQHF
v_call: TRBV10-3; d_call: TRBD1; j_call: TRBJ2-7; clone_size: NA; cdr3_length: 14; cdr3_nt: TGTGCCATCAGGTCAGGACAGGATTCCTACGAGCAGTACTTC; cdr3_aa: CAIRSGQDSYEQYF
v_call: TRBV19; d_call: NA; j_call: TRBJ1-2; clone_size: NA; cdr3_length: 14; cdr3_nt: TGTGCCAGTAGTGAGGACACAATTAACTATGGCTACACCTTC; cdr3_aa: CASSEDTINYGYTF
v_call: TRBV6-6; d_call: NA; j_call: TRBJ1-1; clone_size: few; cdr3_length: 13; cdr3_nt: TGTGCCAGCAGTTACTCGGAGAACACTGAAGCTTTCTTT; cdr3_aa: CASSYSENTEAFF
v_call: TRBV19; d_call: NA; j_call: TRBJ2-2; clone_size: NA; cdr3_length: 17; cdr3_nt: TGTGCCAGTTCACTCGGAGGGAAGCATAAGTACACCGGGGAGCTGTTTTTT; cdr3_aa: CASSLGGKHKYTGELFF
v_call: TRBV19; d_call: TRBD1; j_call: TRBJ1-5; clone_size: NA; cdr3_length: 18; cdr3_nt: TGTGCCAGTACTACCGGGACAGGGGGCGGTGAAAGCAATCAGCCCCAGCATTTT; cdr3_aa: CASTTGTGGGESNQPQHF
v_call: TRBV6-5; d_call: TRBD1; j_call: TRBJ1-2; clone_size: once; cdr3_length: 14; cdr3_nt: TGTGCCAGCAGTTATCAGCCAGGGGGCCATGGCTACACCTTC; cdr3_aa: CASSYQPGGHGYTF
v_call: TRBV6-6; d_call: NA; j_call: TRBJ1-1; clone_size: NA; cdr3_length: 11; cdr3_nt: TGTGCCAGCAAGCAGAACACTGAAGCTTTCTTT; cdr3_aa: CASKQNTEAFF
v_call: TRBV7-2; d_call: TRBD2; j_call: TRBJ2-7; clone_size: once; cdr3_length: 16; cdr3_nt: TGTGCCAGCAGCTTAGAAGGTACTAGCGGGGGTTACGAGCAGTACTTC; cdr3_aa: CASSLEGTSGGYEQYF
v_call: TRBV28; d_call: NA; j_call: TRBJ1-2; clone_size: NA; cdr3_length: 14; cdr3_nt: TGTGCCAGCACTGATCGCCCCCGAAACTATGGCTACACCTTC; cdr3_aa: CASTDRPRNYGYTF